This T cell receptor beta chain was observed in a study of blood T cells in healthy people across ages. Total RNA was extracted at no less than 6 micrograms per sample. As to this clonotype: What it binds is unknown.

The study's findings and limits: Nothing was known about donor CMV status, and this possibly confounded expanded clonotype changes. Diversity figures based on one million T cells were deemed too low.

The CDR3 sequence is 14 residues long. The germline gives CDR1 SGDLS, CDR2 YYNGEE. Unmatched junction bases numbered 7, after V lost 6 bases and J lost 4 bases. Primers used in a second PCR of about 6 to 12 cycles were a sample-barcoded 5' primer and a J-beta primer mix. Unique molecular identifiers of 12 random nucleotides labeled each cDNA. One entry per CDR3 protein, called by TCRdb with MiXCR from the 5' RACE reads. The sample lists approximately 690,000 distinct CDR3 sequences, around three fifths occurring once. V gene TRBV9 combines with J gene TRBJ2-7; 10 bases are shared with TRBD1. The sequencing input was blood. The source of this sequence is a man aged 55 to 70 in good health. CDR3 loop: CASTPGTGEYEQYF. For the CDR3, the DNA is TGTGCCAGCACCCCCGGGACAGGGGAATACGAGCAGTACTTC.